Shown below are 9 T cell receptor beta chains from a single sample sequenced in a study of blood T cell repertoires in COVID-19. Here immunoSEQ multiplex PCR was the method, and the copy in TCRdb shows in-frame clones only, minus some. The data contain around 150,000 clones, around three quarters of them singletons. The sequenced sample was peripheral blood. The receptors derive from a man aged 55-75 years with acute or convalescent COVID-19.

This clone was recorded once. V is TRBV6-1 and J is TRBJ2-5, with D perhaps TRBD1 (5 bases). This CDR3 spans 14 amino acids. Germline values: CDR1 MNHNS, CDR2 SASEGT. The V and J ends lost 1 base and 2 bases respectively, with 8 bases between them. CDR3 loop: CASSEGQPQETQYF. The CDR3 DNA sequence: TGTGCCAGCAGTGAAGGACAGCCTCAAGAGACCCAGTACTTC.

CDR3 bases: TGCAGCGCCGCCGACAGGGGCAATGAGCAGTTCTTC. This translates into CSAADRGNEQFF. J is TRBJ2-1 and V is TRBV29-1, with TRBD1 matching 8 bases. From germline, CDR1 is SQVTM and CDR2 ANQGSEA. CDR3 length: 12 amino acids. V shed 7 bases, J shed 6 bases, and the junction held 5 bases outside the gene matches.

The rearrangement joins TRBV30 to TRBJ1-3; a possible D gene is TRBD1 (5 bases). From germline, CDR1 is GTSNPN and CDR2 SVGIG (reference sequence). This CDR3 spans 15 amino acids. Trimming pared 5 bases from V and 0 bases from J, leaving 14 bases between. CDR3 DNA: TGTGCCTGGGCTCAGACAGTGAACTCTGGAAACACCATATATTTT. This encodes CAWAQTVNSGNTIYF.

The gene calls are TRBV2 and TRBJ2-3; 8 bases are a match to TRBD1. Germline V gives CDR1 SNHLY, CDR2 FYNNEI. The CDR3 contains 14 residues. Trimming at V came to 6 bases and at J to 3 bases, leaving 5 bases not matched to a gene. CDR3 bases: TGTGCCAGCAGGACGGACAGGGAGACAGATACGCAGTATTTT. Translation gives CASRTDRETDTQYF. Variable domain in full (rest from reference TRBV2 and TRBJ2-3): EPEVTQTPSHQVTQMGQEVILRCVPISNHLYFYWYRQILGQKVEFLVSFYNNEISEKSEIFDDQFSVERPDGSNFTLKIRSTKLEDSAMYFCASRTDRETDTQYFGPGTRLTVL.

The CDR3 sequence is CASSSDSLYGYTF. The CDR3 DNA reads TGTGCCAGCAGCTCGGACAGCCTCTATGGCTACACCTTC. This chain joins TRBV5-6 and TRBJ1-2; D possibly corresponds to TRBD1 (6 bases). This CDR3 spans 13 amino acids. The germline V and J ends were trimmed by 3 bases and 4 bases, with 10 bases remaining between them. Germline CDR1 SGHDT, CDR2 YYEEEE.

The chain combines TRBV7-8 with TRBJ2-5; 7 bases are a match to TRBD1. The CDR3 totals 15 residues. Trimming cost V 1 base and J 2 bases; bases outside gene matches: 4. Germline CDR1 and CDR2: SGHVS and FQNEAQ. CDR3 nucleotides: TGTGCCAGCAGCTTAGGTACAGGGGTACAAGAGACCCAGTACTTC. Amino acids: CASSLGTGVQETQYF.

This clone was counted between two and nine times. The CDR3 protein is CASSLGGVNQPQHF. The CDR3 nucleotides are TGTGCCAGCAGTTTAGGTGGAGTTAATCAGCCCCAGCATTTT. The chain couples TRBV28 to TRBJ1-5, with no clear D. Germline CDR1 reads MDHEN; CDR2 reads SYDVKM. The CDR3 has 14 amino acids. Trimming removed 2 bases at V and 4 bases at J, with 9 bases between.

The rearrangement uses TRBV9 and TRBJ1-2; 9 bases fit TRBD1. CDR3 length: 14 amino acids. Unmatched junction bases numbered 4, after V lost 3 bases and J lost 4 bases. Germline V gene lookup returns CDR1 SGDLS and CDR2 YYNGEE. This chain's CDR3 is CASSAGTGTYGYTF. The CDR3 DNA follows: TGTGCCAGCAGCGCCGGGACAGGGACCTATGGCTACACCTTC.

Concerning this clone itself: At the DNA level, this CDR3 is encoded by other sequences in the same sample as well. The V call is TRBV5-1, the J call TRBJ1-1, with 9 bases lining up with TRBD1. The ends lost 5 bases at V and 3 bases at J; junction bases unmatched: 5. Germline V gene sequence: CDR1 SGHRS, CDR2 YFSETQ. CDR3 length: 14 amino acids. This CDR3 reads CASSSQGAYTEAFF. DNA for the CDR3: TGCGCCAGCAGTTCACAGGGGGCTTACACTGAAGCTTTCTTT.